These 23 T cell receptor beta chains originate from one sample sequenced in a study of T-cell reconstitution after alpha-beta-depleted transplantation in children. This sample's TCRbeta library carried unique molecular identifier barcodes. TCRdb fed the PCR reads into MiXCR, producing one record per CDR3 protein. Of approximately 400,000 distinct CDR3 sequences listed, roughly a tenth are singletons. The sample consisted of PBMCs from the stem cell graft donor, taken from the stem cell graft. Receptors were obtained from a human donor who donated a stem cell graft to a child with acute myeloid leukemia.

The V call is TRBV7-9, the J call TRBJ2-7, with D unresolved. Between the trimmed V and J ends, which lost 2 bases and 1 base, there was a span of 6 bases. The CDR3 spans 13 residues. Per germline, CDR1 SEHNR and CDR2 FQNEAQ (reference sequence). In DNA, the CDR3 is TGTGCCAGCAGCTTATCCGAGTCCTACGAGCAGTACTTC. Translating it yields CASSLSESYEQYF.

This clonotype was detected many times. The V and J genes are TRBV7-8 and TRBJ2-1; D is possibly TRBD1 or TRBD2 (5 bases each). The CDR3 has 16 residues. CDR1 and CDR2 (germline): SGHVS, FQNEAQ. V lost 2 bases to trimming and J lost 6 bases, with 17 bases between them. The DNA for the CDR3 is TGTGCCAGCAGCTTACTCGAAACGGGACCTTTCAATGAGCAGTTCTTC. Its protein is CASSLLETGPFNEQFF.

The chain is built from TRBV18 and TRBJ1-6, with D tentatively TRBD1 (6 bases). This CDR3 contains 15 residues. The germline V gene has CDR1 KGHSH and CDR2 LQKENI. V was cut by 5 bases and J by 6 bases, with 14 bases left in between. The CDR3 here is CASSAQGPGNSPLHF. In DNA form, the CDR3 reads TGTGCCAGCTCAGCACAGGGTCCTGGTAATTCACCCCTCCACTTT. Combining the CDR3 with reference TRBV18 and TRBJ1-6 gives the whole variable domain NAGVMQNPRHLVRRRGQEARLRCSPMKGHSHVYWYRQLPEEGLKFMVYLQKENIIDESGMPKERFSAEFPKEGPSILRIQQVVRGDSAAYFCASSAQGPGNSPLHFGNGTRLTVT.

There are a few counts of this clonotype. The J gene is TRBJ2-4, the V gene TRBV7-9; D unclear. The germline CDR1 and CDR2 sequences are SEHNR and FQNEAQ (reference sequence). The germline V and J ends were trimmed by 5 bases and 7 bases, with 15 bases remaining between them. The CDR3 runs 14 residues. CDR3 residues: CASSNVGTRNIQYF. The CDR3 nucleotides read TGTGCCAGCAGCAACGTGGGTACAAGGAACATTCAGTACTTC.

This clonotype was seen at least ten times. CDR3 sequence (DNA): TGTGCCAGCAGTGGGACTAGCCAAGAGACCCAGTACTTC. Amino acids: CASSGTSQETQYF. The chain joins TRBV6-4 to TRBJ2-5, with 7 bases matching TRBD2. Trimming cost V 4 bases and J 1 base; bases outside gene matches: 0. Germline CDR1 MRHNA, CDR2 SNTAGT. This CDR3 has 13 amino acids.

This clonotype was counted between two and nine times. The V gene is TRBV21-1, the J gene TRBJ2-2; the D call in the table, TRBD1, was not verified against the DNA. TRBV21-1 counts as a pseudogene. The CDR3 spans 18 residues. The CDR3 DNA follows: TGTGCCAGCAGCAAAAGAACAGGGGGAGGGGGTTTCACCGGGGAGCTGTTTTTT. Residues: CASSKRTGGGGFTGELFF.

CDR3 sequence: CASSFFGPDTQYF. The CDR3 bases are TGTGCCAGCAGTTTTTTTGGGCCCGATACGCAGTATTTT. The chain joins TRBV27 to TRBJ2-3; D is ambiguous. The CDR3 consists of 13 residues. V gave up 3 bases and J gave up 6 bases, with 10 bases separating them. Germline V gene data show CDR1 as MNHEY and CDR2 as SMNVEV (reference sequence).

The rearrangement links TRBV10-3 to TRBJ1-4; D is uncertain. V dropped 6 bases and J dropped 6 bases, with 11 bases sitting between them. The CDR3 is made up of 13 amino acids. CDR1 is ENHRY, CDR2 SYGVKD, per germline. The CDR3 spells CAIRQRQDEKLFF. The DNA of the CDR3 is TGTGCCATCAGACAGCGGCAGGATGAAAAACTGTTTTTT.

This clonotype was seen at least ten times. This sequence joins TRBV15 and TRBJ2-7; TRBD2 aligns across 8 bases. The CDR3 loop spans 16 amino acids. CDR1 and CDR2 from the germline V gene are LNHNV and YYDKDF (reference sequence). The V and J ends lost 2 bases and 4 bases, in that order; junction bases with no gene match: 10. DNA of the CDR3: TGTGCCACCAGCAGACCCTCCGGGACTAGGAAGTACGAGCAGTACTTC. Translated, it gives CATSRPSGTRKYEQYF.

This clonotype was recorded a few times. This chain connects TRBV25-1 to TRBJ2-7; maybe TRBD2 (6 bases). Germline V CDR1 and CDR2: MGHDK, SYGVNS. The V gene lost 6 bases and the J gene lost 7 bases, with 13 bases spanning the gap. The CDR3 is made up of 12 amino acids. CDR3 sequence reads: CASSTSLREQYF. CDR3 bases: TGTGCCAGCAGCACTAGCTTGCGGGAGCAGTACTTC.

In its sample, this clonotype was seen a few times. The rearrangement uses TRBV11-2 and TRBJ2-7, with 16 nucleotides matching TRBD2. This CDR3 contains 18 residues. CDR1 is SGHAT and CDR2 is FQNNGV in the germline V gene. V was pared by 5 bases and J by 2 bases, with 9 bases of the junction left unmatched. CDR3 protein: CASSPVGTSGRAAYEQYF. The CDR3 DNA reads as TGTGCCAGCAGCCCCGTCGGGACTAGCGGGAGGGCCGCCTACGAGCAGTACTTC.

V and J are TRBV19 and TRBJ1-6; 9 bases are shared with TRBD1. Trimming took 1 base from V and 8 from J; bases not matched to a gene: 6. Germline assignment: CDR1 LNHDA and CDR2 SQIVND (reference sequence). CDR3 length: 16 residues. The CDR3 sequence is CASSIADRGRYSPLHF. DNA for the CDR3: TGTGCCAGTAGTATAGCGGACAGGGGAAGGTATTCACCCCTCCACTTT.

This clonotype was counted a few times. The chain has TRBV6-2 or TRBV6-3 and TRBJ1-2; D not resolved. CDR1 MNHEY and CDR2 SVGEGT come from the germline V gene. V was trimmed by 6 bases and J by 8 bases, leaving 19 bases between them. The length of the CDR3 is 14 residues. This CDR3 reads CASRSDRTGQGYTF. The CDR3 DNA is TGTGCCAGCAGGAGCGACCGAACGGGTCAAGGCTACACCTTC.

This chain uses TRBV27 with TRBJ2-1; 12 bases line up with TRBD2. Germline CDR1 MNHEY, CDR2 SMNVEV (reference sequence). This CDR3 has 17 residues. Losses at the gene ends were 1 base for V and 6 bases for J; bases not matched to a gene: 7. This CDR3 is CASSLYRLAGAPNEQFF. The CDR3 DNA is TGTGCCAGCAGTTTATATCGACTAGCGGGAGCCCCCAATGAGCAGTTCTTC.

J is TRBJ2-5 and V is TRBV28; 11 positions match TRBD1. This CDR3 spans 16 amino acids. The J segment lost 5 bases and the V segment lost 4 bases, leaving 9 bases of the junction unmatched. CDR1 and CDR2 from the germline V gene are MDHEN and SYDVKM. CDR3 in amino acids: CASSSSGQGVRETQYF. CDR3 bases: TGTGCCAGCAGTTCCTCGGGACAGGGGGTTCGGGAGACCCAGTACTTC.

This clonotype was counted a few times. The CDR3 sequence: CASSSIDPAAQYF. CDR3 nucleotide sequence: TGTGCCAGCAGTTCCATCGACCCGGCGGCCCAGTACTTC. This chain joins TRBV12-3 or TRBV12-4 and TRBJ2-5; D unclear. The CDR3 contains 13 residues. The V end was cut by 4 bases, the J end by 9 bases, with 15 bases between.

This clonotype was picked up a small number of times. The rearrangement links TRBV6-1 to TRBJ1-5; a possible D gene is TRBD1 (6 bases). V was trimmed by 2 bases and J by 3 bases, leaving 11 bases between them. The CDR3 consists of 15 residues. CDR1 is MNHNS, CDR2 SASEGT, per germline. The CDR3 reads CASSESGGPNQPQHF. The CDR3 DNA reads as TGTGCCAGCAGTGAATCTGGGGGCCCCAATCAGCCCCAGCATTTT.

The sample holds a few counts of this clonotype. The chain links TRBV20-1 to TRBJ2-2; D unclear. Per germline, CDR1 DFQATT and CDR2 SNEGSKA (reference sequence). The germline V and J ends were trimmed by 1 base and 0 bases, with 18 bases remaining between them. CDR3 size: 18 residues. CDR3 sequence reads: CSARGGPREPTNTGELFF. Written as DNA, the CDR3 is TGCAGTGCTAGAGGAGGCCCGCGTGAACCCACGAACACCGGGGAGCTGTTTTTT.

This clonotype was observed a handful of times. This chain links TRBV9 with TRBJ2-1; D is uncertain. The ends were cut back, 0 bases at V and 5 bases at J, with 3 bases in the middle. This CDR3 spans 12 amino acids. Germline loops: CDR1 SGDLS, CDR2 YYNGEE. DNA of the CDR3: TGTGCCAGCAGCGTAGCGGACAATGAGCAGTTCTTC. Encoded protein: CASSVADNEQFF.

This chain connects TRBV5-1 to TRBJ1-1; D gene ambiguous. The CDR3 totals 14 residues. CDR1 SGHRS and CDR2 YFSETQ come from the germline V gene. Trimming took 0 bases from V and 5 from J, leaving 11 bases between them. CDR3 sequence reads: CASSLAEVQTEAFF. CDR3 sequence (DNA): TGCGCCAGCAGCTTGGCCGAAGTCCAGACTGAAGCTTTCTTT.

The CDR3 protein is CASSQDGGYNEQFF. For the CDR3, the DNA is TGTGCCAGCAGCCAAGATGGCGGTTACAATGAGCAGTTCTTC. The chain couples TRBV3-1 to TRBJ2-1; no firm D call. V was clipped by 0 bases and J by 4 bases, with 7 bases between them. There are 14 residues in the CDR3. CDR1 is LGHDT and CDR2 is YNNKEL in the germline V gene (reference sequence).

The table lists this clonotype with a few counts. The V call is TRBV5-1, the J call TRBJ1-4; D is perhaps TRBD1 (6 bases). The ends were cut back, 3 bases at V and 7 bases at J, with 13 bases in the middle. CDR1 SGHRS and CDR2 YFSETQ come from the germline V gene. CDR3 length: 14 residues. CDR3 region: CASSSGQPGEKLFF. CDR3 DNA sequence: TGCGCCAGCAGCTCTGGACAGCCGGGTGAAAAACTGTTTTTT. Full variable domain (remainder filled in from reference TRBV5-1 and TRBJ1-4): KAGVTQTPRYLIKTRGQQVTLSCSPISGHRSVSWYQQTPGQGLQFLFEYFSETQRNKGNFPGRFSGRQFSNSRSEMNVSTLELGDSALYLCASSSGQPGEKLFFGSGTQLSVL.

There are a few counts of this clonotype. The V and J genes are TRBV20-1 and TRBJ2-1; 7 bases fit TRBD1. The CDR3 contains 13 residues. V shed 5 bases and J 2 bases; nucleotides not matched to a gene: 3. Germline CDR1 reads DFQATT; CDR2 reads SNEGSKA (reference sequence). This CDR3 reads CSADRETYNEQFF. The DNA for the CDR3 is TGCAGTGCTGACAGGGAGACCTACAATGAGCAGTTCTTC.